One sample yielded the 3 T cell receptor beta chains listed below, sequenced in a study of T cell responses to AZD1222 COVID-19 vaccine. The table came from immunoSEQ multiplex PCR; TCRdb's copy has only in-frame clones and leaves some out. Among about 110,000 clones listed, roughly 90% were seen once. Sequencing used peripheral blood, obtained on day 0 of AZD1222 vaccination. The receptors stem from an adult in good health.

The chain recombines TRBV9 with TRBJ2-1; no firm D call. With 5 bases removed from V and 2 bases from J, the gap between germline ends came to 11 bases. Germline CDR1 is SGDLS and CDR2 is YYNGEE. This CDR3 contains 14 residues. CDR3 residues: CASSLVGTYNEQFF. DNA for the CDR3: TGTGCCAGCAGTTTGGTTGGGACCTACAATGAGCAGTTCTTC.

The rearrangement joins TRBV12-3 or TRBV12-4 to TRBJ1-2; TRBD1 agrees at 7 bases. The CDR3 runs to 12 residues. The V gene end was trimmed by 6 bases and the J gene end by 4 bases; junction bases not matched to a gene: 2. The CDR3 is CASSRGGYGYTF. In DNA form, the CDR3 reads TGTGCCAGCAGCAGGGGGGGCTATGGCTACACCTTC.

The chain carries TRBV6-5 and TRBJ2-1, with TRBD2 matching over 11 bases. CDR1 is MNHEY and CDR2 is SVGAGI in the germline V gene. The CDR3 runs 14 residues. Trimming removed 6 bases from V and 5 bases from J; junction bases left unmatched: 3. This chain's CDR3 is CASRQGLADNEQFF. CDR3 in DNA: TGTGCCAGCAGGCAGGGACTAGCGGACAATGAGCAGTTCTTC.